The sample holds one count of the clone carrying this T cell receptor (beta chain). The data originate from a study of cytomegalovirus exposure and HLA in healthy donors. Use of 60 Vbeta and 13 Jbeta primers characterized the PCR. Repertoires were generated with immunoSEQ multiplex PCR, while TCRdb's copy carries only in-frame clones and drops some. The repertoire consists of around 37,000 clones, with around 74% occurring once and the leading ten covering 6.3%. V lost 7 bases to trimming and J lost 3 bases, with 13 bases between them. This CDR3 spans 14 amino acids. Germline CDR1 MDHEN, CDR2 SYDVKM. This clonotype was obtained from a young man in good health and CMV-seronegative. The gene calls are TRBV28 and TRBJ1-5; D not certain. The sequenced sample was PBMCs. Here the CDR3 DNA reads TGTGCCAGCACACGTAGTGTTGCCAATCAGCCCCAGCATTTT. This gives the protein CASTRSVANQPQHF. Supplemented by reference TRBV28 and TRBJ1-5, the full variable domain reads DVKVTQSSRYLVKRTGEKVFLECVQDMDHENMFWYRQDPGLGLRLIYFSYDVKMKEKGDIPEGYSVSREKKERFSLILESASTNQTSMYLCASTRSVANQPQHFGDGTRLSIL.